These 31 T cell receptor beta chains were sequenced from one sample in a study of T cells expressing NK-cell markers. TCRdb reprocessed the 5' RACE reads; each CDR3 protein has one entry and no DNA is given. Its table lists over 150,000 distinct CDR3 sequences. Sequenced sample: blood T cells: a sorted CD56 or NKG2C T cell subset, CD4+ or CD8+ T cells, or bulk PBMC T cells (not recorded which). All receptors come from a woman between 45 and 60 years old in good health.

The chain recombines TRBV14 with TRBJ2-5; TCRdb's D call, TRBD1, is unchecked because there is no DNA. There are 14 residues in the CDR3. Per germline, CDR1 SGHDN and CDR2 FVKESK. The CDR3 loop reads CASSQRTGRPTQYF.

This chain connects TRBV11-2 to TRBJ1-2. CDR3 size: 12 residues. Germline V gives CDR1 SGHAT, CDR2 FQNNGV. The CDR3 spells CASSLGSNGYTF.

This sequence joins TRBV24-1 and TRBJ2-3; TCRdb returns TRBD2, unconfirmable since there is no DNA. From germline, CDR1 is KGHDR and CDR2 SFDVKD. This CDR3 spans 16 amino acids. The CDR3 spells CATSDPAAGGTDTQYF.

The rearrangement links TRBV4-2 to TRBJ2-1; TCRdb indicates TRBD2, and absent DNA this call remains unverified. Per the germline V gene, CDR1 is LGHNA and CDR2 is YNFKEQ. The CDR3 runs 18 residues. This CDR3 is CASKPTILAVTLYNEQFF.

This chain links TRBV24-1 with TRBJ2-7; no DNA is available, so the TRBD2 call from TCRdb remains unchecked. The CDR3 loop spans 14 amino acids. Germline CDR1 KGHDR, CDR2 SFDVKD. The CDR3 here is CATSDHGPSYEQYF.

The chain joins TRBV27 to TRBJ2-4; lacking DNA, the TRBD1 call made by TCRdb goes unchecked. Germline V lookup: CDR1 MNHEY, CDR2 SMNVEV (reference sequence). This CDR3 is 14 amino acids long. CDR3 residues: CASTSREGKNIQYF.

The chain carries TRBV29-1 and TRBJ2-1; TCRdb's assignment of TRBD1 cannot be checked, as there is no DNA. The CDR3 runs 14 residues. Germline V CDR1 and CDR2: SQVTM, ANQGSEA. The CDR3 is CSVEGGQLYNEQFF.

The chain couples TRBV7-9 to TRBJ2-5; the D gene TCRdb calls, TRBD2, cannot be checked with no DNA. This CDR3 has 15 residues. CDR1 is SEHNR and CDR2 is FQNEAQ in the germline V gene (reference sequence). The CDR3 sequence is CASTGERAYQETQYF.

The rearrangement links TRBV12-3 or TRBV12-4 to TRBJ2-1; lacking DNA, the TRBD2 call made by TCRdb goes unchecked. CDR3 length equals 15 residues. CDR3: CASSLRLAEYNEQFF.

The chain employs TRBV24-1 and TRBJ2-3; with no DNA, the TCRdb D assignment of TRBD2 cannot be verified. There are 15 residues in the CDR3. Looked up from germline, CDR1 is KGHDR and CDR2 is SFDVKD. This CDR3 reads CATSEGTLSTDTQYF.

The CDR3 is CASSHQAGGASGELFF. The chain couples TRBV4-1 to TRBJ2-2; there is no DNA to check the TCRdb D call of TRBD2. This CDR3 contains 16 residues. The V gene's germline CDR1 is MGHRA and CDR2 YSYEKL.

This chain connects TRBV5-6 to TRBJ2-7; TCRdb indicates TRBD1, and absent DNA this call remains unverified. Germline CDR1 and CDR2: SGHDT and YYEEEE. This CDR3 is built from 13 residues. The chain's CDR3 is CASSLWTGIEQYF.

The CDR3 loop reads CASSLPASSRNEQFF. The chain carries TRBV7-8 and TRBJ2-1. The CDR3 contains 15 residues. Germline CDR1 is SGHVS and CDR2 is FQNEAQ.

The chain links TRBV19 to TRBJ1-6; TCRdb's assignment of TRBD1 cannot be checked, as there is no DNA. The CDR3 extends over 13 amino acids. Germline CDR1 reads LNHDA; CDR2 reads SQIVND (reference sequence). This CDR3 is CASTRGWNSPLHF.

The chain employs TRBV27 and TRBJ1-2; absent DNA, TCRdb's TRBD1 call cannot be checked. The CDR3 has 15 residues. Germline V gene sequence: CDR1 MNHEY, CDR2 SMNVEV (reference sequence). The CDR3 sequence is CASSFRRGAGYGYTF.

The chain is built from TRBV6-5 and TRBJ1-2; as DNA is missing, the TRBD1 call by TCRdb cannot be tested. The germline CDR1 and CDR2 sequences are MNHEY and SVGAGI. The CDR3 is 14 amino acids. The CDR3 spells CASSYAPLSYGYTF.

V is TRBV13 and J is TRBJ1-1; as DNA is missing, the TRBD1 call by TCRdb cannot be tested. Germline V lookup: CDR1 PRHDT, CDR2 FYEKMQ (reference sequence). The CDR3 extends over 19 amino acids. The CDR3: CASSPIGDRGYKMNTEAFF.

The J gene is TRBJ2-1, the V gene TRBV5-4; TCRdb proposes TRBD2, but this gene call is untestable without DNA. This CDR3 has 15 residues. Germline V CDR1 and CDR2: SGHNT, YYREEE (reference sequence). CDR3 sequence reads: CASSDAGTSSNEQFF.

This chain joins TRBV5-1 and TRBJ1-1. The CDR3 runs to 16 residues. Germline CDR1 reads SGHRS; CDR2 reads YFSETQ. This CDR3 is CASRPGTAAMNTEAFF.

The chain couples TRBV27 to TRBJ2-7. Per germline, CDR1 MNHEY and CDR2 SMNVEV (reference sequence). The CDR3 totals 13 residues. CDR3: CASSFGVSYEQYF.

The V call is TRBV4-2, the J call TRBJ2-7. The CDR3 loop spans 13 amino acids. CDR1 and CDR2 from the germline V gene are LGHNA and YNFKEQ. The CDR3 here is CASSQDQGYEQYF.

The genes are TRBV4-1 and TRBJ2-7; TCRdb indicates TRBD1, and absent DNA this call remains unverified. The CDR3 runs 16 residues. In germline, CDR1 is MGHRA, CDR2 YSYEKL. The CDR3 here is CASSWTLGDASYEQYF.

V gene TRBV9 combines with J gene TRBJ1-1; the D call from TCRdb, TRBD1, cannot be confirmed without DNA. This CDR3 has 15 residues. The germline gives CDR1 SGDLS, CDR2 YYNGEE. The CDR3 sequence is CASSVGPGMGTEAFF.

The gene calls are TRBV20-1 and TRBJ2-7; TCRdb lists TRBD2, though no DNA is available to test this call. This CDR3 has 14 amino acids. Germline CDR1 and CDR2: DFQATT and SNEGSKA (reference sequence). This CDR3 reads CSATASGRIDEQYF.

The chain's CDR3 is CASRLGDWNTGELFF. The rearrangement uses TRBV11-2 and TRBJ2-2; checking the TCRdb D call of TRBD2 is not possible without DNA. Germline-derived CDR1 and CDR2 are SGHAT and FQNNGV. The CDR3 spans 15 residues.

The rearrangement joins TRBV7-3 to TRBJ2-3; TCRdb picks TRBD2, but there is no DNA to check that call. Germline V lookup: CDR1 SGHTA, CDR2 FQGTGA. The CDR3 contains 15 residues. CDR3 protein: CASSLWAGSTDTQYF. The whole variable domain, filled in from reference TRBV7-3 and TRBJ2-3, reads GAGVSQTPSNKVTEKGKYVELRCDPISGHTALYWYRQSLGQGPEFLIYFQGTGAADDSGLPNDRFFAVRPEGSVSTLKIQRTERGDSAVYLCASSLWAGSTDTQYFGPGTRLTVL.

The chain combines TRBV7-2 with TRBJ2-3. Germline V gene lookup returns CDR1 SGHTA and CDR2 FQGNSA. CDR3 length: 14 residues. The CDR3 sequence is CASQSVGGTDTQYF.

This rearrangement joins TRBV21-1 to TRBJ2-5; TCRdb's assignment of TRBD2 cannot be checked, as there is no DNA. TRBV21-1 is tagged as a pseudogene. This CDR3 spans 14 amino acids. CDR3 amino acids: CASSNLGLAGPQYF.

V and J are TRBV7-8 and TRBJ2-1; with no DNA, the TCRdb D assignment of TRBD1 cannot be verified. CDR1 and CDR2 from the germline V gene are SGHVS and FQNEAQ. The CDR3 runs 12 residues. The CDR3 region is CASAPGSSEQFF.

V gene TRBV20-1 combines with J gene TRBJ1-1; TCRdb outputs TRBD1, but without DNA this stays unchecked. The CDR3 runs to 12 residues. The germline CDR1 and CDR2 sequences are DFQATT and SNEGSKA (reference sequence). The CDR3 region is CSVPLGGTEAFF.

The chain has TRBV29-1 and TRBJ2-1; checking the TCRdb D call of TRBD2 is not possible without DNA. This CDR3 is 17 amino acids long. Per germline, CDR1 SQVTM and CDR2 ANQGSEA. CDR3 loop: CSARTSAKERSYNEQFF.